The present T cell receptor (beta chain) was sequenced within a study of control samples from healthy donors and cancer patients. Profiled with immunoSEQ multiplex PCR; TCRdb holds only in-frame clones, not every one. The sample records 120,000 or so clones, 93% being singletons. The sample comprised PBMCs. The TCR sequence derives from a man between 45 and 60 years old with head and neck cancer.

The CDR3 spells CASSRTSGDSYNEQFF. CDR3 DNA sequence: TGTGCCAGCTCACGGACTAGCGGTGACTCCTACAATGAGCAGTTCTTC. The genes are TRBV18 and TRBJ2-1; 10 bases match TRBD2. The CDR3 is 16 amino acids. J was trimmed by 0 bases and V by 4 bases; bases with no gene match: 3. Germline CDR1 is KGHSH and CDR2 is LQKENI.